This TCR beta chain is drawn from a study of shared clonotypes between healthy human individuals. The study's findings and limits: Limited genetic and exposure-history diversity came from having few donors.

On this clone itself: Its matching antigen is unknown.

Deep was the level at which the assay was run. Clones were sequenced by immunoSEQ multiplex PCR, and TCRdb holds only the in-frame ones, with some missing. The sample includes some 2.1 million clones, 85% to 95% of them seen just once. The V end was cut by 0 bases, the J end by 3 bases, with 8 bases between. Per germline, CDR1 MNHNY and CDR2 SVGAGI (reference sequence). This CDR3 contains 14 residues. The chain links TRBV6-6 to TRBJ1-2, with D hard to call. The source material was naive CD4+ T cells sorted from blood. Indicated subset: CD45RA+ positively selected. This TCR derives from a man aged 18 to 35 in good health. The CDR3 nucleotides are TGTGCCAGCAGTTACTCGGGGAGGGACTATGGCTACACCTTC. Residues: CASSYSGRDYGYTF.